This is a list of T cell receptor beta chains from one sample in a study of cytomegalovirus exposure and HLA in healthy donors. Sequencing was performed with immunoSEQ multiplex PCR; in TCRdb, only in-frame clones are kept and a portion is missing. The profile shows roughly 150,000 clones, approximately 81% of them singletons. The source material was PBMCs. The receptors shown here come from a man aged 30 to 39 in good health and CMV-seropositive. Each CDR3 is given with its conserved first and last residue. The order of the fields is V gene, D gene, clone size, J gene, CDR3 DNA, CDR3 protein. A D gene is named only where the DNA matches it firmly. The size entry is marked missing in some rows and otherwise reads once, few, many or a size class.

v_call: TRBV5-1
d_call: -
clone_size: -
j_call: TRBJ2-1
cdr3_nt: TGCGCCAGCAGCTTGGAGGGGTTCCACAATGAGCAGTTCTTC
cdr3_aa: CASSLEGFHNEQFF

v_call: TRBV4-2
d_call: TRBD1
clone_size: -
j_call: TRBJ1-1
cdr3_nt: TGTGCCAGCAGCCAGGTTCAGGGACAGGGGGCCTCTGAAGCTTTCTTT
cdr3_aa: CASSQVQGQGASEAFF

v_call: TRBV7-2
d_call: -
clone_size: once
j_call: TRBJ2-1
cdr3_nt: TGTGCCAGCAGTCAAGGGGGGGGCAATGAGCAGTTCTTC
cdr3_aa: CASSQGGGNEQFF

v_call: TRBV7-3
d_call: TRBD1
clone_size: -
j_call: TRBJ2-1
cdr3_nt: TGTGCCAGCAGCTTGAGACAGGGGAGCAATGAGCAGTTCTTC
cdr3_aa: CASSLRQGSNEQFF

v_call: TRBV7-2
d_call: TRBD2
clone_size: -
j_call: TRBJ2-5
cdr3_nt: TGTGCCAGCAGCCTACGACCCGGGACTAGCGGAGCCGGGGCCCAGTACTTC
cdr3_aa: CASSLRPGTSGAGAQYF

v_call: TRBV7-6
d_call: TRBD2
clone_size: -
j_call: TRBJ2-1
cdr3_nt: TGTGCCAGCAGCTTACAAACTAGCGGAGACTACAATGAGCAGTTCTTC
cdr3_aa: CASSLQTSGDYNEQFF

v_call: TRBV2
d_call: -
clone_size: -
j_call: TRBJ1-2
cdr3_nt: TGTGCCAGCACCCAGGGTTTCGGCTACACCTTC
cdr3_aa: CASTQGFGYTF

v_call: TRBV7-3
d_call: -
clone_size: -
j_call: TRBJ2-2
cdr3_nt: TGTGCCAGCAGCCCGGGGCGGGACGCCACCGGGGAGCTGTTTTTT
cdr3_aa: CASSPGRDATGELFF

v_call: TRBV7-8
d_call: -
clone_size: -
j_call: TRBJ1-5
cdr3_nt: TGTGCCAGCAGCGCGGGAGCCTCTAATCAGCCCCAGCATTTT
cdr3_aa: CASSAGASNQPQHF

v_call: TRBV5-5
d_call: -
clone_size: -
j_call: TRBJ1-2
cdr3_nt: TGTGCCAGCAGCCTTCAGCAGGAAGTGAGCTATGGCTACACCTTC
cdr3_aa: CASSLQQEVSYGYTF

v_call: TRBV25-1
d_call: -
clone_size: once
j_call: TRBJ1-4
cdr3_nt: TGTGCCAGCAGTGAACTCATCGGAGGCGTCACTAATGAAAAACTGTTTTTT
cdr3_aa: CASSELIGGVTNEKLFF

v_call: TRBV2
d_call: -
clone_size: few
j_call: TRBJ1-1
cdr3_nt: TGTGCCAGCAGTGAGCTGGAGTTTAACACTGAAGCTTTCTTT
cdr3_aa: CASSELEFNTEAFF

v_call: TRBV7-8
d_call: -
clone_size: once
j_call: TRBJ1-1
cdr3_nt: TGTGCCAGCAGCTTACAGGGGTCTGGGGCTTTCTTT
cdr3_aa: CASSLQGSGAFF

v_call: TRBV7-8
d_call: -
clone_size: -
j_call: TRBJ1-1
cdr3_nt: TGTGCCAGCAGCTTATCAGGGGCAATGAACACTGAAGCTTTCTTT
cdr3_aa: CASSLSGAMNTEAFF

v_call: TRBV18
d_call: -
clone_size: -
j_call: TRBJ2-2
cdr3_nt: TGTGCCAGCTCACCACGTCGTCAGTACCCGAACACCGGGGAGCTGTTTTTT
cdr3_aa: CASSPRRQYPNTGELFF

v_call: TRBV30
d_call: TRBD1
clone_size: -
j_call: TRBJ1-2
cdr3_nt: TGTGCCTGGACGCACAGGGGAGATAACTATGGCTACACCTTC
cdr3_aa: CAWTHRGDNYGYTF

v_call: TRBV5-4
d_call: -
clone_size: -
j_call: TRBJ2-2
cdr3_nt: TGTGCCAGCACCCCATTCGGACGGGAGAACACCGGGGAGCTGTTTTTT
cdr3_aa: CASTPFGRENTGELFF

v_call: TRBV11-3
d_call: -
clone_size: -
j_call: TRBJ2-3
cdr3_nt: TGTGCCAGCAGCCTCGGAGGAGGGGACGATACGCAGTATTTT
cdr3_aa: CASSLGGGDDTQYF

v_call: TRBV7-8
d_call: -
clone_size: once
j_call: TRBJ1-2
cdr3_nt: TGTGCCAGCAGCCACACAGGAACCCTATATGGCTACACCTTC
cdr3_aa: CASSHTGTLYGYTF

v_call: TRBV15
d_call: TRBD1
clone_size: -
j_call: TRBJ2-6
cdr3_nt: TGTGCCACCAGCAGGGACAGGGCCTGGGCCAACGTCCTGACTTTC
cdr3_aa: CATSRDRAWANVLTF

v_call: TRBV6-6
d_call: -
clone_size: -
j_call: TRBJ1-5
cdr3_nt: TGTGCCAGCGAGGGGACTGTCACTAGCAATCAGCCCCAGCATTTT
cdr3_aa: CASEGTVTSNQPQHF

v_call: TRBV19
d_call: -
clone_size: once
j_call: TRBJ2-1
cdr3_nt: TGTGCCAGTCAGGGTGTCCCCAATGAGCAGTTCTTC
cdr3_aa: CASQGVPNEQFF

v_call: TRBV18
d_call: -
clone_size: -
j_call: TRBJ2-7
cdr3_nt: TGTGCCAGCTCACCCCGCGCCGACGAGCAGTACTTC
cdr3_aa: CASSPRADEQYF

v_call: TRBV28
d_call: -
clone_size: -
j_call: TRBJ1-2
cdr3_nt: TGTGCCAGCAGTTTGTCGTGGCAGGGGATCTATGGCTACACCTTC
cdr3_aa: CASSLSWQGIYGYTF

v_call: TRBV6-1
d_call: -
clone_size: -
j_call: TRBJ2-5
cdr3_nt: TGTGCCAGCAGTGTGGAGGCCATTGAGACCCAGTACTTC
cdr3_aa: CASSVEAIETQYF

v_call: TRBV5-1
d_call: TRBD1
clone_size: -
j_call: TRBJ1-1
cdr3_nt: TGCGCCAGCAGTCTGCTGGGACAGGGACCATTGAACACTGAAGCTTTCTTT
cdr3_aa: CASSLLGQGPLNTEAFF

v_call: TRBV7-6
d_call: -
clone_size: -
j_call: TRBJ2-3
cdr3_nt: TGTGCCAGCAGCTTAGGGTTTCTGGAGCTTAGCACAGATACGCAGTATTTT
cdr3_aa: CASSLGFLELSTDTQYF

v_call: TRBV27
d_call: -
clone_size: -
j_call: TRBJ2-1
cdr3_nt: TGTGCCAGCAGTTTGGGGCGGAGCTACAATGAGCAGTTCTTC
cdr3_aa: CASSLGRSYNEQFF

v_call: TRBV19
d_call: -
clone_size: -
j_call: TRBJ2-3
cdr3_nt: TGTGCCAGTAGAGGCGACTCCCGGCCAGATACGCAGTATTTT
cdr3_aa: CASRGDSRPDTQYF

v_call: TRBV5-6
d_call: TRBD2
clone_size: -
j_call: TRBJ2-2
cdr3_nt: TGTGCCAGCAGCTTGGGGAGGAGCGGGAATGCCCCCGGGGGGCTGTTTTTT
cdr3_aa: CASSLGRSGNAPGGLFF

v_call: TRBV5-7
d_call: -
clone_size: -
j_call: TRBJ2-7
cdr3_nt: TGTGCCAGCAGCTTGGGCCCCCGGGGTCAGGCGAGCTCCTACGAGCAGTACTTC
cdr3_aa: CASSLGPRGQASSYEQYF

v_call: TRBV14
d_call: TRBD1
clone_size: -
j_call: TRBJ1-4
cdr3_nt: TGTGCCAGCAGCCGGACAGGGCCGAATGAAAAACTGTTTTTT
cdr3_aa: CASSRTGPNEKLFF

v_call: TRBV4-3
d_call: TRBD2
clone_size: -
j_call: TRBJ2-3
cdr3_nt: TGCGCCAGCAGCCCCAGGAGCGGGAGGGGATCTACGCAGTATTTT
cdr3_aa: CASSPRSGRGSTQYF

v_call: TRBV11-2
d_call: -
clone_size: -
j_call: TRBJ1-2
cdr3_nt: TGTGCCAGCAGCTTAGGCGGGAGTAATGGCTACACCTTC
cdr3_aa: CASSLGGSNGYTF

v_call: TRBV5-1
d_call: -
clone_size: -
j_call: TRBJ1-5
cdr3_nt: TGCGCCAGCAGCTTAGGAGGTATGAATCAGCCCCAGCATTTT
cdr3_aa: CASSLGGMNQPQHF

v_call: TRBV5-5
d_call: TRBD2
clone_size: once
j_call: TRBJ2-3
cdr3_nt: TGTGCCAGCAGCTTGGGGGGGACTAGCGGACCCACAGATACGCAGTATTTT
cdr3_aa: CASSLGGTSGPTDTQYF

v_call: TRBV9
d_call: -
clone_size: -
j_call: TRBJ2-1
cdr3_nt: TGTGCCAGCAGCGTAGATGAAGTCTACTCGTACAATGAGCAGTTCTTC
cdr3_aa: CASSVDEVYSYNEQFF